Given below is one TCR beta chain in context. This sample stems from a study of blood T cell repertoires in COVID-19. Across the study: Samples came from the United States, Italy and Spain, spanning acute and convalescent COVID-19. PBMCs, B-cell-depleted T cells, or T cells provided the cDNA or gDNA that made up the material.

Patients at the Seattle site were enrolled during active infection and followed longitudinally. CDR3 length equals 14 residues. Germline CDR1 reads MNHEY; CDR2 reads SMNVEV (reference sequence). With 10 bases removed from V and 4 bases from J, the gap between germline ends came to 19 bases. In the authors' workflow: Amplification of reference gene primers was used by the study to estimate nucleated cell counts. Some clones are missing from TCRdb's copy, which holds only in-frame ones; the method was immunoSEQ multiplex PCR. For V, J and clone size, that table is used; D and trimming come from the DNA. This table has just under 65,000 clones, more than 75% appearing once.

The gene calls are TRBV27 and TRBJ1-1; D call uncertain. The TCR comes from a man in his sixties with COVID-19, enrolled during active disease. Sequencing input: peripheral blood. DNA for the CDR3: TGTGCCACCCGAAAGACCGGACGGGGCACTGAAGCTTTCTTT. It yields the protein CATRKTGRGTEAFF.